The rows below give T cell receptor beta chains drawn from one sample of a study of cytomegalovirus exposure and HLA in healthy donors. The method was immunoSEQ multiplex PCR; TCRdb's version includes in-frame clones alone and lacks a portion of them. Of 150,000 to 200,000 clones in the sample, 65% to 80% are singletons; the top ten hold approximately 0.73%. The sequenced material came from PBMCs. The source of these receptors is a woman aged 40 to 50 in good health and CMV-seronegative. Both conserved end residues are part of each CDR3. The D gene is left open where the match is weak. Only part of the rows carry a size: once, few, many, or a class if the clone is expanded.

v_gene,j_gene,d_gene,abundance,CDR3aa,CDR3nt
TRBV5-1,TRBJ2-1,TRBD1,-,CASSLQGSGPYNEQFF,TGCGCCAGCAGCTTACAGGGGTCAGGTCCGTATAATGAGCAGTTCTTC
TRBV5-6,TRBJ1-5,-,-,CASSLGVSGFAPQHF,TGTGCCAGCAGCTTGGGAGTTTCCGGGTTCGCGCCCCAGCATTTT
TRBV5-6,TRBJ2-5,-,-,CASSLVQNQETQYF,TGTGCCAGCAGCTTGGTCCAGAACCAAGAGACCCAGTACTTC
TRBV4-3,TRBJ1-1,-,-,CASSHTGGTEAFF,TGCGCCAGCAGCCATACAGGTGGCACTGAAGCTTTCTTT
TRBV29-1,TRBJ2-1,-,-,CSQLGSSGYNEQFF,TGCAGCCAACTCGGAAGCTCGGGTTACAATGAGCAGTTCTTC
TRBV28,TRBJ2-1,-,-,CASQGGEQFF,TGTGCCAGCCAGGGCGGTGAGCAGTTCTTC
TRBV5-1,TRBJ1-2,-,-,CASSLEGRGYGYTF,TGCGCCAGCAGCTTGGAGGGGCGGGGGTATGGCTACACCTTC
TRBV2,TRBJ2-1,TRBD2,once,CASRGLAGGNEQFF,TGTGCCAGCCGGGGACTAGCGGGGGGCAATGAGCAGTTCTTC
TRBV5-1,TRBJ1-4,TRBD1,-,CASSLYGTVEATNEKLFF,TGCGCCAGCAGCTTGTATGGGACAGTGGAAGCAACTAATGAAAAACTGTTTTTT
TRBV5-6,TRBJ2-1,-,-,CASSLGGRVATYNEQFF,TGTGCCAGCAGCTTGGGGGGCAGGGTCGCAACCTACAATGAGCAGTTCTTC
TRBV19,TRBJ2-2,TRBD2,once,CASSFTSGRAGGELFF,TGTGCCAGTAGTTTTACTAGCGGGAGGGCCGGCGGGGAGCTGTTTTTT
TRBV5-1,TRBJ2-7,-,-,CASSPQNNEQYF,TGCGCCAGCAGCCCCCAAAACAACGAGCAGTACTTC
TRBV5-4,TRBJ2-5,TRBD2,-,CASSFPSTSPQETQYF,TGTGCCAGCAGCTTCCCTTCGACTAGCCCGCAAGAGACCCAGTACTTC
TRBV2,TRBJ2-1,TRBD2,-,CASRGLAVYNEQFF,TGTGCCAGCAGGGGACTAGCGGTTTACAATGAGCAGTTCTTC
TRBV28,TRBJ2-7,TRBD2,-,CASSPSGTSYEQYF,TGTGCCAGCAGCCCTAGCGGGACATCCTACGAGCAGTACTTC
TRBV30,TRBJ2-4,TRBD2,-,CASTGLAGGKNIQYF,TGTGCCTCCACTGGACTAGCGGGAGGGAAAAACATTCAGTACTTC
TRBV19,TRBJ2-5,TRBD2,-,CASSIGGGFQETQYF,TGTGCCAGTAGTATAGGGGGAGGGTTCCAAGAGACCCAGTACTTC
TRBV9,TRBJ2-3,-,-,CASNRARAGDTQYF,TGTGCCAGCAATCGAGCACGAGCCGGGGATACGCAGTATTTT
TRBV21-1,TRBJ2-7,-,-,CASSTLTGPRSQYF,TGTGCCAGCAGCACCTTGACAGGGCCCCGCTCGCAGTACTTC
TRBV19,TRBJ2-7,-,-,CASSLTGISYEQYF,TGTGCCAGTAGTCTAACAGGGATCTCCTACGAGCAGTACTTC
TRBV6-1,TRBJ1-1,-,-,CASSATTGGTEAFF,TGTGCCAGCAGTGCCACGACGGGAGGCACTGAAGCTTTCTTT
TRBV10-3,TRBJ2-3,TRBD1,-,CAISEGGIVTTDTQYF,TGTGCCATCAGTGAAGGGGGCATCGTGACCACAGATACGCAGTATTTT
TRBV29-1,TRBJ2-6,-,few,CSVLVSSGANVLTF,TGCAGCGTTCTTGTCTCGTCTGGGGCCAACGTCCTGACTTTC
TRBV27,TRBJ2-3,TRBD1,few,CASSRTGPGTDTQYF,TGTGCCAGCAGTAGGACAGGGCCGGGCACAGATACGCAGTATTTT